This T cell receptor beta chain came from a study of human T cells and chemical hapten exposure. This clonotype was found many times. Using its own MiXCR run on the RACE reads, TCRdb lists one record per CDR3 protein. The data show about 82,000 distinct CDR3 sequences, with roughly a tenth seen just once and approximately 3.7% held by the top ten. Germline CDR1 and CDR2: SGHTA and FQGTGA. This CDR3 contains 13 residues. The ends were cut back, 2 bases at V and 0 bases at J, with 4 bases in the middle. Time point reported: patch test 3, about 24 weeks after DPC sensitization. Treatment of the sample: therapeutic diphenylcyclopropenone sensitization with weekly scalp DPC.

The TCR sequence derives from a woman between 50 and 59 years old with alopecia areata. Some clones in this sample may be carry-over from other donors' samples. The sequenced sample was whole blood, obtained in connection with sensitization to the hapten diphenylcyclopropenone (DPC). J is TRBJ1-1 and V is TRBV7-3; D remains unclear. The CDR3, as DNA: TGTGCCAGCAGCTTATTCCTGAACACTGAAGCTTTCTTT. Amino acid sequence: CASSLFLNTEAFF.